What follows are 2 T cell receptor beta chains derived from one specimen sequenced in a study of T-cell reconstitution after alpha-beta-depleted transplantation in children. A TCRbeta library incorporating unique molecular identifiers was prepared. TCRdb passed the PCR reads through MiXCR, listing each CDR3 protein once. The data show 300,000 to 400,000 distinct CDR3 sequences, with roughly 17% seen just once and about 41% held by the top ten. The sample was PBMCs, mostly from graft donor cells, taken 360 days after TCRalphabeta/CD19-depleted stem cell transplant. These receptors originate from a male patient aged 2 to 9 who had a stem cell transplant for acute lymphoblastic leukemia, so the T cells may come from the graft donor.

This clonotype showed up just a few times. The chain employs TRBV18 and TRBJ2-5; the D is unclear. Germline V gene sequence: CDR1 KGHSH, CDR2 LQKENI. The CDR3 runs to 13 residues. With 3 bases removed from V and 5 bases from J, the gap between germline ends came to 10 bases. The DNA of the CDR3 is TGTGCCAGCTCACCCGGAATTGGGGAGACCCAGTACTTC. This codes for CASSPGIGETQYF. Full variable domain (rest looked up from reference TRBV18 and TRBJ2-5): NAGVMQNPRHLVRRRGQEARLRCSPMKGHSHVYWYRQLPEEGLKFMVYLQKENIIDESGMPKERFSAEFPKEGPSILRIQQVVRGDSAAYFCASSPGIGETQYFGPGTRLLVL.

This clonotype was picked up many times. This sequence joins TRBV5-6 and TRBJ2-1, with 7 bases aligning to TRBD2. V lost 0 bases and J lost 8; bases outside the gene matches: 8. The CDR3 covers 15 residues. CDR1 and CDR2 from the germline V gene are SGHDT and YYEEEE. The CDR3 region is CASSLEAGVGHEQFF. The CDR3 bases are TGTGCCAGCAGCTTGGAGGCGGGAGTAGGCCATGAGCAGTTCTTC.